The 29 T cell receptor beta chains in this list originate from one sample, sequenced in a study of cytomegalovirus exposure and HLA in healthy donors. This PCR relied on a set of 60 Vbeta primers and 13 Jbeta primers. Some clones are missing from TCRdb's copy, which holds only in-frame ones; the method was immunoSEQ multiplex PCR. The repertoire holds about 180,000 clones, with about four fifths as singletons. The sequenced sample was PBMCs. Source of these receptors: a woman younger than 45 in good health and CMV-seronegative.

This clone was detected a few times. The CDR3 DNA follows: TGCGCCAGCAGCCAAAAACTAGCGGGGAGCTCCTACGAGCAGTACTTC. As protein: CASSQKLAGSSYEQYF. V gene TRBV4-3 combines with J gene TRBJ2-7; 10 bases are shared with TRBD2. Germline V lookup: CDR1 LGHNA, CDR2 YSLEER. V was pared by 2 bases and J by 0 bases, with 4 bases of the junction left unmatched. CDR3 length: 16 amino acids.

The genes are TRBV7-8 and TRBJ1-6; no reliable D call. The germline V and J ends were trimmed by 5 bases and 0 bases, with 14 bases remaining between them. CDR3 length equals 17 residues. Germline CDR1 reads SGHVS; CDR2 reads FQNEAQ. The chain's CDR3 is CASSRAGYSSYNSPLHF. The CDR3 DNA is TGTGCCAGCAGCCGGGCGGGTTACAGCTCCTATAATTCACCCCTCCACTTT.

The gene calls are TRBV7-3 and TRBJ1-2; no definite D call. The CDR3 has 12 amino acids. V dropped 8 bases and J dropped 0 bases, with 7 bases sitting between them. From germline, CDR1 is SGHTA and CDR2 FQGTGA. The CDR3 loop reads CASGNTNYGYTF. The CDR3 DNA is TGTGCCAGCGGTAACACTAACTATGGCTACACCTTC.

Here the CDR3 DNA reads TGTGCCATCGCCCAAGGTTTGGGGCGCACAGATACGCAGTATTTT. This translates into CAIAQGLGRTDTQYF. The V gene is TRBV10-3, the J gene TRBJ2-3, with D maybe TRBD1 (5 bases). The germline gives CDR1 ENHRY, CDR2 SYGVKD. V shed 8 bases and J shed 1 base, with 16 bases lying between them. The CDR3 is made up of 15 amino acids.

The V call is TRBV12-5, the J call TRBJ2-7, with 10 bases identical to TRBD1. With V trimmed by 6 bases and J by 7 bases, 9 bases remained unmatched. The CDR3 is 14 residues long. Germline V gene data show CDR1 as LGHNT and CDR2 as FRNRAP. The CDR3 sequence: CASGPDRGLYEQYF. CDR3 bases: TGTGCTAGTGGCCCTGACAGGGGGCTGTATGAGCAGTACTTC.

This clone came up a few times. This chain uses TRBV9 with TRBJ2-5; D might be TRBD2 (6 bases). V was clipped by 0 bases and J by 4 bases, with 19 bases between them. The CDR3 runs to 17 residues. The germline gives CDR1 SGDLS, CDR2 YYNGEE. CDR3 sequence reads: CASSVGVVAEGSETQYF. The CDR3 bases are TGTGCCAGCAGCGTAGGAGTAGTGGCGGAGGGGTCAGAGACCCAGTACTTC.

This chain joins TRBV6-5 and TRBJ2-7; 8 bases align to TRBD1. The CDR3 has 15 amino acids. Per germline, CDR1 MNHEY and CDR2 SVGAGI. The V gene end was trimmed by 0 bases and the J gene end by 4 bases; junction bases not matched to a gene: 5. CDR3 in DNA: TGTGCCAGCAGTTACTCGCAGGGGGCGTCGTACGAGCAGTACTTC. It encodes CASSYSQGASYEQYF.

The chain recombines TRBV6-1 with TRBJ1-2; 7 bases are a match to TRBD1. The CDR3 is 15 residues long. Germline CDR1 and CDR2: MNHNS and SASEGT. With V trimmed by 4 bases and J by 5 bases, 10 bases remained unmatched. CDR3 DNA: TGTGCCAGCAGTGGCGTGGGACAGACCTTTTATGGCTACACCTTC. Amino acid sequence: CASSGVGQTFYGYTF.

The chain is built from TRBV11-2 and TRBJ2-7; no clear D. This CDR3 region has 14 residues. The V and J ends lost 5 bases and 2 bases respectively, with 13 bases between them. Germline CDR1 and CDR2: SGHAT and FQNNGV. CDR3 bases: TGTGCCAGCAGCACAATTCCGGGTACCTACGAGCAGTACTTC. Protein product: CASSTIPGTYEQYF.

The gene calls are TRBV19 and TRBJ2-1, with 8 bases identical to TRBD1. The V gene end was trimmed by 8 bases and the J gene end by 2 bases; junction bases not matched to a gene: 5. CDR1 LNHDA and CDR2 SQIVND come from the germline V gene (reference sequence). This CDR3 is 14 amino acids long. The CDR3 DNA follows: TGTGCCAGTTGTCAGGGGGCTACCTACAATGAGCAGTTCTTC. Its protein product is CASCQGATYNEQFF.

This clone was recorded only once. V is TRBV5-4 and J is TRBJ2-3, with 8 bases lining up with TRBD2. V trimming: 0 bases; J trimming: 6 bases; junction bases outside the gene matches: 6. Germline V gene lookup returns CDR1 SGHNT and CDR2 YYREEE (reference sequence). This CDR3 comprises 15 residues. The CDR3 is CASSLDGGGRDTQYF. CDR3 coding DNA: TGTGCCAGCAGCTTGGACGGGGGGGGGCGCGATACGCAGTATTTT.

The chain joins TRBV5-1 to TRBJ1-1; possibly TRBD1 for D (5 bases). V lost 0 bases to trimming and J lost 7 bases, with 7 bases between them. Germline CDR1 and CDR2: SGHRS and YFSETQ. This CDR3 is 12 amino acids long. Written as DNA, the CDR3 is TGCGCCAGCAGCTTGGCGGGGGGTGAAGCTTTCTTT. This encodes CASSLAGGEAFF.

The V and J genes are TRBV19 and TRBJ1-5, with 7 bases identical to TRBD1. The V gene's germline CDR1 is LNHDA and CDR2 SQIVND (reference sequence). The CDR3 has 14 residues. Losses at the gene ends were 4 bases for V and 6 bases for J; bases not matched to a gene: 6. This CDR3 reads CASSTTRDSQPQHF. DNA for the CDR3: TGTGCCAGTAGTACTACCAGGGACAGTCAGCCCCAGCATTTT.

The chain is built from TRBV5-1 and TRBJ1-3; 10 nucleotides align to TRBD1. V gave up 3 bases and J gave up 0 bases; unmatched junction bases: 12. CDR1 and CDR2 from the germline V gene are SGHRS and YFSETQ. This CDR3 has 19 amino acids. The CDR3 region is CASSYQTGGLPRSGNTIYF. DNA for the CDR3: TGCGCCAGCAGCTATCAGACAGGGGGCTTACCCCGCTCTGGAAACACCATATATTTT.

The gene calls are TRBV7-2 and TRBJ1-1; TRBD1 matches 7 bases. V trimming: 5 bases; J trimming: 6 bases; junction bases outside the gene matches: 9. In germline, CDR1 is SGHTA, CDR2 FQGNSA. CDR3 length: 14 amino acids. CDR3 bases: TGTGCCAGCAGCCCCCGGACAGGTCTACCTGAAGCTTTCTTT. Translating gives CASSPRTGLPEAFF.

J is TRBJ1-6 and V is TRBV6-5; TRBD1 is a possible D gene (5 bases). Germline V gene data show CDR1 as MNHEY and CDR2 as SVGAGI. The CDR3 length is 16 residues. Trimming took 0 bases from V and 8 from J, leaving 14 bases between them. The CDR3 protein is CASSYSRGTGDSPLHF. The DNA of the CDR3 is TGTGCCAGCAGTTACTCGCGCGGGACTGGGGATTCACCCCTCCACTTT.

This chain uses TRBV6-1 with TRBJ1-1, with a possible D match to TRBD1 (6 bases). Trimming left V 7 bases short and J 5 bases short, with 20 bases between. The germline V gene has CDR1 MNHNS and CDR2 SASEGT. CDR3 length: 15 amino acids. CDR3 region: CASTLAGDTGTEAFF. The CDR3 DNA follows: TGTGCCAGCACTCTAGCCGGGGACACAGGGACTGAAGCTTTCTTT.

The CDR3 reads CASSFLPGQENTEAFF. The CDR3, as DNA: TGTGCCAGCAGCTTCCTACCGGGACAGGAGAACACTGAAGCTTTCTTT. This chain uses TRBV5-6 with TRBJ1-1, with 8 bases lining up with TRBD1. The CDR3 has 16 residues. With V trimmed by 2 bases and J by 1 base, 7 bases remained unmatched. Germline CDR1 and CDR2: SGHDT and YYEEEE.

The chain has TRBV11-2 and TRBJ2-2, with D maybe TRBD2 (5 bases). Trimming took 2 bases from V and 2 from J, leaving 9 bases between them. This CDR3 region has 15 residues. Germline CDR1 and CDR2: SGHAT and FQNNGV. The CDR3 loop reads CASSLRTYNTGELFF. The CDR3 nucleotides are TGTGCCAGCAGCTTACGGACTTATAACACCGGGGAGCTGTTTTTT.

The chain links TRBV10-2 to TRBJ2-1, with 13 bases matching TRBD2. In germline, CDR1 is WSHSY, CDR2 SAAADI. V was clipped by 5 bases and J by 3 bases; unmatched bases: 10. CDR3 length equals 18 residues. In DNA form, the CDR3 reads TGCGCCAGCAGTAGGACTAGCGGGGGCCAGATTCACTACAATGAGCAGTTCTTC. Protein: CASSRTSGGQIHYNEQFF.

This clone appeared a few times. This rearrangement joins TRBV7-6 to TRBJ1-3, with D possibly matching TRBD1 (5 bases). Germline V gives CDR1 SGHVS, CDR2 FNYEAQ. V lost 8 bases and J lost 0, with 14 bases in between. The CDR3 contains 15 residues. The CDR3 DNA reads TGTGCCAGCCGGGGACTCGCTCTCTCTGGAAACACCATATATTTT. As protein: CASRGLALSGNTIYF.

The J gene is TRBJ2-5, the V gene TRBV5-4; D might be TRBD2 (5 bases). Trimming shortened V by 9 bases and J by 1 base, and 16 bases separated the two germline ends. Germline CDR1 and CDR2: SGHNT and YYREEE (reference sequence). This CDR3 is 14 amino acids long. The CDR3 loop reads CATLDWERQETQYF. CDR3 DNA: TGTGCCACCCTGGACTGGGAGCGCCAAGAGACCCAGTACTTC.

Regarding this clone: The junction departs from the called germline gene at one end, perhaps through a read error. The CDR3 coding sequence is TGCGCCAGCAGCTTGGCTGATGGACTAGCCCTCCAAGGGACCCAGTACTTC. This sequence encodes CASSLADGLALQGTQYF. The chain couples TRBV5-1 to TRBJ2-5, with TRBD2 matching 8 bases. CDR3 length: 17 residues. Germline values: CDR1 SGHRS, CDR2 YFSETQ. The variable domain in full, completed from reference TRBV5-1 and TRBJ2-5, reads KAGVTQTPRYLIKTRGQQVTLSCSPISGHRSVSWYQQTPGQGLQFLFEYFSETQRNKGNFPGRFSGRQFSNSRSEMNVSTLELGDSALYLCASSLADGLALQGTQYFGPGTRLLVL.

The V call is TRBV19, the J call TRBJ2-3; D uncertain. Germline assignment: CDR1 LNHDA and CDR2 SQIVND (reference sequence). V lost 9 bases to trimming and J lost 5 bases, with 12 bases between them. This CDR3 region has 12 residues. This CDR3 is CASRQSGDTQYF. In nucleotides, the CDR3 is TGTGCCAGCCGACAATCCGGAGATACGCAGTATTTT.

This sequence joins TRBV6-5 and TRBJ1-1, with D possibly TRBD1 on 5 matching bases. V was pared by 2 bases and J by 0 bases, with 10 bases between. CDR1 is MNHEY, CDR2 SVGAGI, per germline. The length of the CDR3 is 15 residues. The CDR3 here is CASSYGSGMNTEAFF. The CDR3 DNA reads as TGTGCCAGCAGTTACGGATCAGGGATGAACACTGAAGCTTTCTTT.

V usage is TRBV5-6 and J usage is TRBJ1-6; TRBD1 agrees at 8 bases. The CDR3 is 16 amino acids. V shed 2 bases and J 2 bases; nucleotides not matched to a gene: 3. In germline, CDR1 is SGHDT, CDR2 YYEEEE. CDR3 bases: TGTGCCAGCAGCTTAGGGACAGGAGCCTATAATTCACCCCTCCACTTT. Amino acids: CASSLGTGAYNSPLHF.

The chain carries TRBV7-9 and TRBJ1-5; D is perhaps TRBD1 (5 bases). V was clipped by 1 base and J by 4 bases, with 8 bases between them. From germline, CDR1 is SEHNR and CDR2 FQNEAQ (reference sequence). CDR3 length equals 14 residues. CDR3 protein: CASSLGSGNQPQHF. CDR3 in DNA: TGTGCCAGCAGCTTAGGGTCAGGGAATCAGCCCCAGCATTTT.

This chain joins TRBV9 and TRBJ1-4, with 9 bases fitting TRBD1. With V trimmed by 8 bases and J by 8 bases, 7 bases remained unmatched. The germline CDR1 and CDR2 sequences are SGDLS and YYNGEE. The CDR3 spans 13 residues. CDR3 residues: CASNRGLGEKLFF. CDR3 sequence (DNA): TGTGCCAGTAACAGGGGGCTGGGGGAAAAACTGTTTTTT.

The CDR3 here is CASNDRARGNTEAFF. CDR3 nucleotide sequence: TGTGCCAGCAATGATCGGGCGCGGGGAAACACTGAAGCTTTCTTT. The chain links TRBV6-6 to TRBJ1-1; the D is unclear. The germline gives CDR1 MNHNY, CDR2 SVGAGI (reference sequence). The CDR3 loop spans 15 amino acids. V shed 7 bases and J shed 2 bases, with 17 bases lying between them.